The 10 T cell receptor beta chains in this list originate from one sample, sequenced in a study of cytomegalovirus exposure and HLA in healthy donors. PCR involved 60 Vbeta and 13 Jbeta primers. Using immunoSEQ multiplex PCR, the repertoire was profiled, and TCRdb retains in-frame clones only, with some absent. The sample holds around 98,000 clones, approximately 75% seen once. Sequenced: PBMCs. These receptor sequences come from a woman in her 40s in good health and CMV-seronegative.

In nucleotides, the CDR3 is TGTGCCAGCAGTGAAGGGCCCCGGGGTCTCACTGAAGCTTTCTTT. Residues: CASSEGPRGLTEAFF. The chain couples TRBV2 to TRBJ1-1; no clear D gene. Trimming left V 1 base short and J 4 bases short, with 13 bases between. The CDR3 is made up of 15 amino acids. From germline, CDR1 is SNHLY and CDR2 FYNNEI.

This clone was found a few times. The V gene is TRBV29-1, the J gene TRBJ1-2; D is perhaps TRBD1 (6 bases). Germline V gives CDR1 SQVTM, CDR2 ANQGSEA. CDR3 length: 14 amino acids. The V end lost 6 bases, the J end lost 0 bases, and 14 bases lay between the germline ends. This CDR3 reads CSVSKQGSNYGYTF. The CDR3 DNA follows: TGCAGCGTCTCAAAACAGGGTTCTAACTATGGCTACACCTTC.

This chain joins TRBV5-1 and TRBJ2-5; 7 bases are shared with TRBD2. The CDR3 has 13 amino acids. V shed 3 bases and J 5 bases; nucleotides not matched to a gene: 4. In germline, CDR1 is SGHRS, CDR2 YFSETQ. The CDR3 nucleotides read TGCGCCAGCAGCTGGGGGAGGGCGGAGACCCAGTACTTC. This gives the protein CASSWGRAETQYF. The complete variable domain, with remaining parts taken from reference TRBV5-1 and TRBJ2-5, reads KAGVTQTPRYLIKTRGQQVTLSCSPISGHRSVSWYQQTPGQGLQFLFEYFSETQRNKGNFPGRFSGRQFSNSRSEMNVSTLELGDSALYLCASSWGRAETQYFGPGTRLLVL.

The chain employs TRBV5-1 and TRBJ2-1, with D tentatively TRBD2 (7 bases). Looked up from germline, CDR1 is SGHRS and CDR2 is YFSETQ. Trimming pared 4 bases from V and 9 bases from J, leaving 26 bases between. The CDR3 contains 17 residues. CDR3 sequence: CASSEPSGGRGLGEQFF. CDR3 DNA: TGCGCCAGCAGCGAGCCCTCCGGGGGGCGCGGGTTAGGTGAGCAGTTCTTC. Filled out from reference TRBV5-1 and TRBJ2-1, the complete variable domain reads KAGVTQTPRYLIKTRGQQVTLSCSPISGHRSVSWYQQTPGQGLQFLFEYFSETQRNKGNFPGRFSGRQFSNSRSEMNVSTLELGDSALYLCASSEPSGGRGLGEQFFGPGTRLTVL.

This chain uses TRBV7-9 with TRBJ1-4; perhaps TRBD1 as D (6 bases). This CDR3 is 13 amino acids long. Germline CDR1 is SEHNR and CDR2 is FQNEAQ (reference sequence). V was pared by 5 bases and J by 10 bases, with 14 bases between. As DNA, the CDR3 is TGTGCCAGCAGCCTGTCAGGGGACGGAAAACTGTTTTTT. Its translation: CASSLSGDGKLFF.

The chain combines TRBV28 with TRBJ2-5; D is perhaps TRBD1 (6 bases). The CDR3 runs to 15 residues. Trimming pared 2 bases from V and 1 base from J, leaving 11 bases between. CDR1 MDHEN and CDR2 SYDVKM come from the germline V gene. The CDR3 is CASSLGGTPQETQYF. The DNA of the CDR3 is TGTGCCAGCAGTTTAGGTGGGACACCCCAAGAGACCCAGTACTTC.

The chain joins TRBV7-2 to TRBJ2-5; TRBD1 might be the D (5 bases). The CDR3 has 15 amino acids. V was pared by 0 bases and J by 5 bases, with 13 bases between. From germline, CDR1 is SGHTA and CDR2 FQGNSA. CDR3 DNA sequence: TGTGCCAGCAGCTTAGCGTTCAGGGTTCGGGAGACCCAGTACTTC. Translation gives CASSLAFRVRETQYF.

V and J are TRBV4-2 and TRBJ1-5; weak D call: TRBD1 (5 bases). The V end was cut by 4 bases, the J end by 5 bases, with 21 bases between. The CDR3 consists of 17 residues. Germline lookup yields CDR1 LGHNA and CDR2 YNFKEQ. CDR3 nucleotide sequence: TGTGCCAGCAGCCCGATCGGGGGACCAGGGCAGGATCAGCCCCAGCATTTT. As protein: CASSPIGGPGQDQPQHF.

The chain joins TRBV7-2 to TRBJ1-1; a possible D gene is TRBD1 (6 bases). The CDR3 runs 15 residues. In germline, CDR1 is SGHTA, CDR2 FQGNSA. With 5 bases removed from V and 0 bases from J, the gap between germline ends came to 13 bases. DNA of the CDR3: TGTGCCAGCAGCAAGGGACACAGGATGAACACTGAAGCTTTCTTT. Its protein is CASSKGHRMNTEAFF.

Note on this clone: Other DNA sequences in the same sample also yield this CDR3. The rearrangement uses TRBV5-1 and TRBJ1-1; 12 positions match TRBD1. The CDR3 spans 15 residues. Germline V CDR1 and CDR2: SGHRS, YFSETQ. V gave up 3 bases and J gave up 5 bases; unmatched junction bases: 5. The CDR3 DNA reads as TGCGCCAGCAGCTCGGGACAGGGGGCTAATACTGAAGCTTTCTTT. Translated: CASSSGQGANTEAFF.